A selection of T cell receptor beta chains follows, all from one sample in a study of blood T cell repertoires in COVID-19. Using immunoSEQ multiplex PCR, the repertoire was profiled, and TCRdb retains in-frame clones only, with some absent. The sample has 200,000 to 250,000 clones; 65% to 85% are singletons. Sequenced input: peripheral blood. Receptor source: a human donor in a cohort sampled during active COVID-19. CDR3s include the opening cysteine and the closing phenylalanine or tryptophan. D genes are given only for firm matches. Not every row has a clone size; where given, it reads once, few, many or a size class.

d_call	v_call	j_call	clone_size	cdr3_aa	cdr3_nt
NA	TRBV4-1	TRBJ1-5	NA	CASSQESGLMNQPQHF	TGCGCCAGCAGCCAAGAATCTGGGCTGATGAATCAGCCCCAGCATTTT
TRBD1	TRBV28	TRBJ2-3	NA	CASSSGTDATDTQYF	TGTGCCAGCAGTTCCGGGACAGACGCCACAGATACGCAGTATTTT
NA	TRBV6-5	TRBJ1-5	NA	CASRGQNNQPQHF	TGTGCCAGCAGAGGACAGAACAATCAGCCCCAGCATTTT
NA	TRBV3-1/TRBV3-2	TRBJ2-5	NA	CASSLRQGGIETQYF	TGTGCCAGCAGCCTAAGACAGGGAGGCATAGAGACCCAGTACTTC
TRBD2	TRBV4-1	TRBJ2-7	NA	CASSQERLPTSGRTNGAYEQYF	TGCGCCAGCAGCCAAGAGAGACTCCCGACTAGCGGGAGGACTAACGGGGCCTACGAGCAGTACTTC
TRBD2	TRBV5-1	TRBJ2-1	NA	CASSLEVAGGCNEQFF	TGCGCCAGCAGCTTGGAAGTAGCGGGGGGATGCAATGAGCAGTTCTTC
NA	TRBV5-8	TRBJ1-4	NA	CASSRTGHEPNEKLFF	TGTGCCAGCAGTCGTACAGGGCATGAACCTAATGAAAAACTGTTTTTT
TRBD2	TRBV30	TRBJ2-1	NA	CAWQLAGFYNEQFF	TGTGCCTGGCAACTAGCGGGGTTCTACAATGAGCAGTTCTTC
TRBD1	TRBV28	TRBJ1-4	NA	CASRPRTGVWEQEKLFF	TGTGCCAGCAGGCCCCGGACAGGGGTATGGGAACAGGAAAAACTGTTTTTT
NA	TRBV5-1	TRBJ1-2	NA	CASSLDLERAGGGYTF	TGCGCCAGCAGCCTGGACCTTGAGCGGGCAGGTGGTGGCTACACCTTC
NA	TRBV6-5	TRBJ1-2	few	CASSLLSGYGYTF	TGTGCCAGCAGTCTTCTGAGCGGCTATGGCTACACCTTC
NA	TRBV7-9	TRBJ1-6	NA	CASSLYLSGDNSPLHF	TGTGCCAGCAGCTTATATCTTTCGGGGGATAATTCACCCCTCCACTTT
NA	TRBV28	TRBJ2-1	NA	CASSPRNGLEQFF	TGTGCCAGCAGTCCACGGAATGGGCTGGAGCAGTTCTTC
NA	TRBV19	TRBJ2-1	NA	CASSTRVYNEQFF	TGTGCCAGTAGTACGCGGGTATACAATGAGCAGTTCTTC
NA	TRBV3-1/TRBV3-2	TRBJ2-7	NA	CASSQNRLGGQYF	TGTGCCAGCAGCCAAAATAGACTGGGTGGGCAGTACTTC
TRBD2	TRBV10-1	TRBJ2-7	once	CASKSGRLSYEQYF	TGCGCCAGCAAGAGCGGGAGACTCTCCTACGAGCAGTACTTC
TRBD1	TRBV7-2	TRBJ2-1	NA	CASSRTGGSYNEQFF	TGTGCCAGCAGCCGGACAGGGGGGTCTTACAATGAGCAGTTCTTC
TRBD1	TRBV7-9	TRBJ1-4	few	CASSLGGTDSTNEKLFF	TGTGCCAGCAGCTTAGGCGGGACAGATTCAACTAATGAAAAACTGTTTTTT
TRBD1	TRBV27	TRBJ2-2	few	CASSFGTGETGELFF	TGTGCCAGCAGCTTCGGGACAGGGGAAACCGGGGAGCTGTTTTTT
TRBD1	TRBV7-2	TRBJ2-3	NA	CASSLRTGDPDTQYF	TGTGCCAGCAGCTTAAGGACAGGGGACCCAGATACGCAGTATTTT
NA	TRBV6-5	TRBJ1-4	NA	CGGRESTNEKLFF	TGCGGGGGGAGGGAATCAACTAATGAAAAACTGTTTTTT
TRBD2	TRBV24-1	TRBJ2-3	NA	CATYSGRNVDTQYF	TGTGCCACTTATAGCGGGAGGAACGTAGATACGCAGTATTTT
NA	TRBV6-6	TRBJ2-5	NA	CASRRGGDQETQYF	TGTGCCAGCCGGAGGGGCGGAGACCAAGAGACCCAGTACTTC
TRBD2	TRBV6-2/TRBV6-3	TRBJ2-7	NA	CASSYSTGAGVSYEQYF	TGTGCCAGCAGTTACTCGACGGGAGCGGGAGTAAGCTACGAGCAGTACTTC
NA	TRBV30	TRBJ1-1	NA	CAWSDRAANTEAFF	TGTGCCTGGAGTGACAGGGCCGCGAACACTGAAGCTTTCTTT
NA	TRBV18	TRBJ1-5	NA	CASSPEASRPQHF	TGTGCCAGCTCACCAGAGGCATCTAGGCCCCAGCATTTT
TRBD2	TRBV9	TRBJ2-1	NA	CASSVVPGGDNEQFF	TGTGCCAGCAGCGTAGTCCCGGGAGGGGACAATGAGCAGTTCTTC
TRBD1	TRBV18	TRBJ2-2	NA	CASSPGGPNTGELFF	TGTGCCAGCTCTCCAGGGGGCCCCAACACCGGGGAGCTGTTTTTT
NA	TRBV28	TRBJ1-5	NA	CASSLLGLGSNQPQHF	TGTGCCAGCAGTTTATTGGGTTTGGGCAGCAATCAGCCCCAGCATTTT
TRBD2	TRBV18	TRBJ2-3	NA	CASSPPGLAATDTQYF	TGTGCCAGCTCACCACCGGGACTAGCGGCGACAGATACGCAGTATTTT